In its sample, the clone carrying this T cell receptor (beta chain) was seen once. Its specificity is unknown. This record comes from a study of CD8 T cells in ankylosing spondylitis. Points from the study as a whole: What appeared characteristic of ankylosing spondylitis blood was a TCR beta motif of fewer than ten highly homologous variants. Disease-linked clones, CD8+, were relatively rare in peripheral blood.

Per germline, CDR1 SGHAT and CDR2 FQNNGV. The CDR3 is made up of 13 amino acids. The ends were cut back, 6 bases at V and 8 bases at J, with 14 bases in the middle. It was by quantitative 5'-RACE with molecular barcodes that TCR beta libraries were made. Using its own MiXCR run on the 5' RACE reads, TCRdb lists one record per CDR3 protein. The sample consists of 250,000 to 350,000 distinct CDR3 sequences, about a fifth of them appearing once. This clonotype was obtained from a female donor with ankylosing spondylitis or in good health (not recorded which). The sequenced sample was blood, either unsorted or a sorted T cell fraction (not recorded which). V usage is TRBV11-2 and J usage is TRBJ2-1; D unresolved. The DNA of the CDR3 is TGTGCCAGCAGGGGTCCGAGTGCCGATGAGCAGTTCTTC. Its translation: CASRGPSADEQFF.